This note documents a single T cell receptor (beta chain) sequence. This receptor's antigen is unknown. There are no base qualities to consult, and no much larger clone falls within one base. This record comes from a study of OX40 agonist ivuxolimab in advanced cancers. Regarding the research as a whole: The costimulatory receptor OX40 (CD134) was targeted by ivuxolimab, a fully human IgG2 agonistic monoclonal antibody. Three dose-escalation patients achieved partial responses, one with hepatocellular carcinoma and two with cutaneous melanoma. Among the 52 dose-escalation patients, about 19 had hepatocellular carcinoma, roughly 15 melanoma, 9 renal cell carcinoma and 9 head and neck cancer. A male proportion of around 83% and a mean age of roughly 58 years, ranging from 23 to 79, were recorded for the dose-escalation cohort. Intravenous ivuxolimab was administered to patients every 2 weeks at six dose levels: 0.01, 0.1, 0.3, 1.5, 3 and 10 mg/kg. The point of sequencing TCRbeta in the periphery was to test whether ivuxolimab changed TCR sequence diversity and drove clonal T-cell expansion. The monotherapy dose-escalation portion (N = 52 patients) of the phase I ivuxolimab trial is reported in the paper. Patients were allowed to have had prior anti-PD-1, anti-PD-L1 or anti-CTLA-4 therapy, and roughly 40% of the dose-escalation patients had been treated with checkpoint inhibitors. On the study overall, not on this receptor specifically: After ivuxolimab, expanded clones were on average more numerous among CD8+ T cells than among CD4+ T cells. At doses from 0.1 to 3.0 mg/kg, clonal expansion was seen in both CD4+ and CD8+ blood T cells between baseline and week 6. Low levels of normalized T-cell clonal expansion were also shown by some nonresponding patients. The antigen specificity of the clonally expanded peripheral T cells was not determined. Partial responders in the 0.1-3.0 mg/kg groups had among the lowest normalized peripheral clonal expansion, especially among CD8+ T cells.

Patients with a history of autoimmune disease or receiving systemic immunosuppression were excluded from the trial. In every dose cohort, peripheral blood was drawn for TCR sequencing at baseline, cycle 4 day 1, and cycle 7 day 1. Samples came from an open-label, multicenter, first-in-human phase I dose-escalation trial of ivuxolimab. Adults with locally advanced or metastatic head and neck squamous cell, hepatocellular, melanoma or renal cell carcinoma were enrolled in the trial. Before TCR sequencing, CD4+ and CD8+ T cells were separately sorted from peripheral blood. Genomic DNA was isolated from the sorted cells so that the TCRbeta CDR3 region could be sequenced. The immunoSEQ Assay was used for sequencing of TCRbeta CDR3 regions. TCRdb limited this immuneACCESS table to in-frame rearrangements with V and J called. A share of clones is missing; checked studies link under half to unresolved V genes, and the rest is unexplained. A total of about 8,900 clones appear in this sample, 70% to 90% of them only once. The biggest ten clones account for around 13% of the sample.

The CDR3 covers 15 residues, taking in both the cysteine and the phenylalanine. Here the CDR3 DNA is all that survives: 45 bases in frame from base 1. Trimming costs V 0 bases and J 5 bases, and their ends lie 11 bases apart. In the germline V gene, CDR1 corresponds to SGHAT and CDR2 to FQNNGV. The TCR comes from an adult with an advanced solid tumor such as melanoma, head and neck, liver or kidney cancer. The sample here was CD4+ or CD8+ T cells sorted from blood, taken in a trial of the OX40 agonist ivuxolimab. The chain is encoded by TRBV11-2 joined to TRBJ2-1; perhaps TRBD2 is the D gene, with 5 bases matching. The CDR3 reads CASSLEPGFDNEQFF. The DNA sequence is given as TGTGCCAGCAGCTTAGAACCGGGGTTCGACAATGAGCAGTTCTTC.